This T cell receptor (beta chain) is from a study of blood T cells in healthy people across ages. Study results and caveats: Older individuals had lower TCR beta diversity per million T cells (the decline was roughly linear). The study could not conclusively compare naive and antigen-experienced cells, given its unsorted PBMCs.

This clonotype was counted many times. Its specificity is not known. Then a second PCR, running about 7 to 11 cycles, was carried out with a sample-barcoded 5' primer and a J-beta primer mix. TCRdb re-called the 5' RACE reads with MiXCR, one entry per CDR3 protein. The profile shows 1.5 million to 2 million distinct CDR3 sequences, roughly 30% of them singletons. The study recruited healthy Caucasian donors from Russia who were aged about 6 to 95. Collection of roughly 10 milliliters of peripheral blood was performed for each donor. This sequence was found in a young woman in good health. The sample consisted of blood.

The chain's CDR3 is CSVRTAGTQYF. CDR3 sequence (DNA): TGCAGCGTGAGGACGGCAGGGACCCAGTACTTC. V usage is TRBV29-1 and J usage is TRBJ2-5; D not resolved. This CDR3 region has 11 residues. With 6 bases removed from V and 7 bases from J, the gap between germline ends came to 12 bases. Germline CDR1 and CDR2: SQVTM and ANQGSEA.